This TCR beta chain comes out of a study of T cell responses to AZD1222 COVID-19 vaccine. General study findings and limits: Repertoires were obtained only post-peak T cell response.

Only one count was recorded for this clone. Antigen unknown. Profiled with immunoSEQ multiplex PCR; TCRdb holds only in-frame clones, not every one. The sample lists some 140,000 clones; about 92% were seen once. The sample consisted of peripheral blood, taken on day 0 of AZD1222 vaccination. This TCR was recovered from an adult in good health.

The CDR3 DNA reads TGTGCCACCAGTGAAGGCAGGGGGTTCAGGACTGAAGCTTTCTTT. Amino acid sequence: CATSEGRGFRTEAFF. The genes are TRBV24-1 and TRBJ1-1; 7 nucleotides agree with TRBD1. CDR3 length: 15 amino acids. Per the germline V gene, CDR1 is KGHDR and CDR2 is SFDVKD. V trimming: 4 bases; J trimming: 5 bases; junction bases outside the gene matches: 9.